This entry features one T cell receptor beta chain sequence. The antigen remains undetermined. This entry is derived from a study of cytomegalovirus exposure and HLA in healthy donors. Sequenced by immunoSEQ multiplex PCR; TCRdb stores in-frame clones only, minus some. In the table there are some 70,000 clones, roughly 96% of which are singletons. Study-level results: The authors enumerated roughly 180 TCR beta chains as linked to cytomegalovirus. Despite most TCR sequences being rare, some public TCRs occurred in many donors. Diagnosis of cytomegalovirus status made by the classifier reportedly showed high specificity and sensitivity. It was confirmed in vitro that a few of the CMV-associated chains were specific for CMV antigens.

The CDR3 is 13 residues long. Per the germline V gene, CDR1 is KGHSH and CDR2 is LQKENI. V was trimmed by 6 bases and J by 5 bases, leaving 13 bases between them. The source is a man younger than 35 in good health and CMV-seronegative. V usage is TRBV18 and J usage is TRBJ2-5; D gene uncertain. Sequences were obtained from PBMCs. CDR3 sequence reads: CASSPVERETQYF. DNA of the CDR3: TGTGCCAGCTCCCCCGTGGAGAGGGAGACCCAGTACTTC.